A single sample gave rise to the 24 T cell receptor beta chains below, sequenced in a study of blood T cell repertoires in COVID-19 (dated by TCRdb to the early 2020s). The protocol used for the library was the immunoSEQ multiplex PCR assay. TCRdb re-hosts the immuneACCESS table, in-frame sequences only. Its copies lack some clones; in the studies checked, an unresolved V gene accounts for under half of them, and the cause for the rest is not known. This sample lists about 240,000 clones; roughly 80% were detected once. The ten biggest clones cover 3.4% of the sample. Sequencing was performed on peripheral blood. Receptors originate from a woman between 18 and 30 years old with acute or convalescent COVID-19.

The gene calls are TRBV5-5 and TRBJ1-2; 12 bases are shared with TRBD1. With 3 bases clipped from V and 6 bases from J, the junction kept 6 bases outside the gene matches. The CDR3 covers 15 residues. Germline V gene data show CDR1 as SGHKS and CDR2 as YYEKEE (reference sequence). The CDR3 DNA follows: TGTGCCAGCAGCTCCGGGACAGGGGGCTGGGATGGCTACACCTTC. Encoded protein: CASSSGTGGWDGYTF.

The V and J genes are TRBV6-2 or TRBV6-3 and TRBJ2-5; 9 positions agree with TRBD1. V shed 5 bases, J shed 6 bases, and the junction held 10 bases outside the gene matches. This CDR3 is built from 15 residues. Per the germline V gene, CDR1 is MNHEY and CDR2 is SVGEGT. CDR3: CASSPLATGGQTQYF. Here the CDR3 DNA reads TGTGCCAGCAGTCCCCTGGCGACAGGGGGTCAGACCCAGTACTTC.

The chain joins TRBV19 to TRBJ1-1; D is undetermined. This CDR3 comprises 13 residues. Between the trimmed V and J ends, which lost 4 bases and 0 bases, there was a span of 6 bases. Germline V lookup: CDR1 LNHDA, CDR2 SQIVND (reference sequence). The CDR3 reads CASSTSVNTEAFF. The CDR3 nucleotides are TGTGCCAGTAGTACCTCAGTGAACACTGAAGCTTTCTTT.

The genes are TRBV28 and TRBJ1-5; D uncertain. The CDR3 is 16 residues long. V lost 6 bases and J lost 0, with 15 bases in between. Germline V gives CDR1 MDHEN, CDR2 SYDVKM. CDR3 loop: CASRYHAEYSNQPQHF. CDR3 in DNA: TGTGCCAGCAGGTATCATGCAGAATATAGCAATCAGCCCCAGCATTTT.

The J gene is TRBJ2-3, the V gene TRBV7-9; 10 bases fit TRBD2. J lost 5 bases, V lost 1 base, and 6 bases had no gene match. This CDR3 is 16 amino acids long. CDR1 and CDR2 (germline): SEHNR, FQNEAQ (reference sequence). CDR3 bases: TGTGCCAGCAGCTTAGAAGGTCTAGCGGGAGTAGATACGCAGTATTTT. It yields the protein CASSLEGLAGVDTQYF.

The gene calls are TRBV6-6 and TRBJ2-1; TRBD1 aligns across 10 bases. J was trimmed by 6 bases and V by 2 bases; bases with no gene match: 7. There are 16 residues in the CDR3. Germline assignment: CDR1 MNHNY and CDR2 SVGAGI (reference sequence). The CDR3 reads CASSYGPGQGFNEQFF. CDR3 bases: TGTGCCAGCAGTTACGGACCGGGACAGGGGTTCAATGAGCAGTTCTTC.

V and J are TRBV2 and TRBJ2-2, with TRBD2 matching over 11 bases. The germline V gene has CDR1 SNHLY and CDR2 FYNNEI. This CDR3 region has 15 residues. Trimming took 6 bases from V and 4 from J; bases not matched to a gene: 4. This chain's CDR3 is CASSGTSGVTGELFF. DNA of the CDR3: TGTGCCAGCAGCGGGACTAGCGGAGTCACCGGGGAGCTGTTTTTT. The full variable domain, in which reference TRBV2 and TRBJ2-2 provide the parts outside the CDR3, is EPEVTQTPSHQVTQMGQEVILRCVPISNHLYFYWYRQILGQKVEFLVSFYNNEISEKSEIFDDQFSVERPDGSNFTLKIRSTKLEDSAMYFCASSGTSGVTGELFFGEGSRLTVL.

This chain joins TRBV7-2 and TRBJ2-7, with D perhaps matching TRBD1 (6 bases). CDR3 length equals 16 residues. Trimming cost V 1 base and J 0 bases, with 13 bases left between them. The germline V gene has CDR1 SGHTA and CDR2 FQGNSA. The CDR3 DNA reads as TGTGCCAGCAGCTTAGGAGGGCCAGGGGTCTCCTACGAGCAGTACTTC. This encodes CASSLGGPGVSYEQYF.

The chain has TRBV11-2 and TRBJ1-3; 11 bases align to TRBD1. The ends lost 3 bases at V and 2 bases at J; junction bases unmatched: 3. The CDR3 has 16 residues. Germline V gene sequence: CDR1 SGHAT, CDR2 FQNNGV. The CDR3: CASSFPGQGAGNTIYF. DNA of the CDR3: TGTGCCAGCAGCTTCCCGGGACAGGGGGCTGGAAACACCATATATTTT.

This sequence joins TRBV5-1 and TRBJ2-1; TRBD2 agrees at 10 bases. The germline V gene encodes CDR1 SGHRS and CDR2 YFSETQ. The CDR3 consists of 16 residues. Trimming at V came to 0 bases and at J to 2 bases, leaving 2 bases not matched to a gene. The CDR3 spells CASSLAGLATYNEQFF. DNA for the CDR3: TGCGCCAGCAGCTTGGCGGGACTAGCGACCTACAATGAGCAGTTCTTC.

Comment on this clone: At the DNA level, this CDR3 is encoded by other sequences in the same sample as well. This rearrangement joins TRBV7-2 to TRBJ2-7; 14 bases fit TRBD2. The germline CDR1 and CDR2 sequences are SGHTA and FQGNSA. The CDR3 length is 16 residues. Trimming at V came to 5 bases and at J to 3 bases, leaving 6 bases not matched to a gene. CDR3 amino acids: CASSPGLAGVLYEQYF. The DNA of the CDR3 is TGTGCCAGCAGCCCGGGACTAGCGGGAGTACTCTACGAGCAGTACTTC. The full variable domain, rest sourced from reference TRBV7-2 and TRBJ2-7, is GAGVSQSPSNKVTEKGKDVELRCDPISGHTALYWYRQSLGQGLEFLIYFQGNSAPDKSGLPSDRFSAERTGGSVSTLTIQRTQQEDSAVYLCASSPGLAGVLYEQYFGPGTRLTVT.

The V call is TRBV6-5, the J call TRBJ1-3; no reliable D call. This CDR3 comprises 13 residues. The V gene lost 6 bases and the J gene lost 2 bases, with 8 bases spanning the gap. Germline V lookup: CDR1 MNHEY, CDR2 SVGAGI. The DNA of the CDR3 is TGTGCCAGCAGGGGCAGAGCTGGAAACACCATATATTTT. Protein sequence: CASRGRAGNTIYF.

This rearrangement joins TRBV27 to TRBJ2-1, with TRBD2 identical over 9 bases. CDR1 is MNHEY and CDR2 is SMNVEV in the germline V gene (reference sequence). J lost 6 bases, V lost 9 bases, and 12 bases had no gene match. The CDR3 consists of 15 residues. CDR3 DNA sequence: TGTGCCAGTACAAACCCCGGGACTAGCCTCAATGAGCAGTTCTTC. It translates to CASTNPGTSLNEQFF.

The rearrangement joins TRBV7-6 to TRBJ1-2; TRBD1 agrees at 7 bases. The V and J ends lost 4 bases and 4 bases, in that order; junction bases with no gene match: 9. This CDR3 is built from 15 residues. Germline CDR1 is SGHVS and CDR2 is FNYEAQ. The CDR3, as DNA: TGTGCCAGCAGCTCCCGACAGGGCGTCGGCTATGGCTACACCTTC. Translated: CASSSRQGVGYGYTF. The full variable domain, completed using reference TRBV7-6 and TRBJ1-2, is GAGVSQSPRYKVTKRGQDVALRCDPISGHVSLYWYRQALGQGPEFLTYFNYEAQQDKSGLPNDRFSAERPEGSISTLTIQRTEQRDSAMYRCASSSRQGVGYGYTFGSGTRLTVV.

The genes are TRBV3-1 (or the pseudogene TRBV3-2) and TRBJ2-7; TRBD1 agrees at 8 bases. This CDR3 is 14 amino acids long. Germline-derived CDR1 and CDR2 are LGHDT and YNNKEL (reference sequence). With V trimmed by 1 base and J by 2 bases, 1 base remained unmatched. The DNA for the CDR3 is TGTGCCAGCAGCCAAGGGGGACAGGCCTACGAGCAGTACTTC. Its protein product is CASSQGGQAYEQYF.

The chain carries TRBV7-3 and TRBJ2-7; D gene uncertain. Trimming pared 4 bases from V and 7 bases from J, leaving 17 bases between. The CDR3 has 14 amino acids. The germline V gene encodes CDR1 SGHTA and CDR2 FQGTGA. The CDR3 DNA sequence: TGTGCCAGCAGCTCTCTGGGCACTCGTGGAGAGCAGTACTTC. It yields the protein CASSSLGTRGEQYF.

The chain combines TRBV6-2 or TRBV6-3 with TRBJ2-7; no definite D call. CDR1 is MNHEY, CDR2 SVGEGT, per germline. There are 15 residues in the CDR3. Trimming left V 1 base short and J 0 bases short, with 10 bases between. The CDR3 sequence is CASSYFGESSYEQYF. In DNA, the CDR3 is TGTGCCAGCAGTTACTTCGGAGAAAGCTCCTACGAGCAGTACTTC.

The rearrangement uses TRBV10-3 and TRBJ2-1, with 13 bases matching TRBD2. The V segment lost 6 bases and the J segment 5 bases; nucleotides outside the gene matches: 10. Germline V gene lookup returns CDR1 ENHRY and CDR2 SYGVKD. The CDR3 runs 17 residues. The CDR3 sequence is CAIRGGTSGTWDNEQFF. The DNA for the CDR3 is TGTGCCATCAGGGGGGGGACTAGCGGGACCTGGGACAATGAGCAGTTCTTC.

This chain joins TRBV10-3 and TRBJ1-1; D not certain. V gave up 3 bases and J gave up 4 bases, with 15 bases separating them. The CDR3 consists of 15 residues. Germline V CDR1 and CDR2: ENHRY, SYGVKD. The CDR3 reads CAISEPGRGSTEAFF. As DNA, the CDR3 is TGTGCCATCAGTGAACCCGGGCGCGGGTCCACTGAAGCTTTCTTT.

This chain joins TRBV11-2 and TRBJ2-2, with a possible D match to TRBD2 (6 bases). CDR1 and CDR2 (germline): SGHAT, FQNNGV. The CDR3 consists of 15 residues. Deletions cut 5 bases from V and 5 bases from J, with 15 bases between. CDR3 in amino acids: CASSPGLTHTGELFF. CDR3 in DNA: TGTGCCAGCAGCCCGGGACTGACACATACCGGGGAGCTGTTTTTT.

The chain employs TRBV5-1 and TRBJ2-1; possible D gene TRBD1, 5 bases. V lost 0 bases, J lost 5 bases, and 12 bases lay in between. In germline, CDR1 is SGHRS, CDR2 YFSETQ. The CDR3 consists of 15 residues. CDR3 amino acids: CASSLGQGMDNEQFF. CDR3 sequence (DNA): TGCGCCAGCAGCTTGGGCCAGGGAATGGACAATGAGCAGTTCTTC.

CDR3 amino acids: CASEAGGAVETQYF. The CDR3 bases are TGTGCCAGCGAGGCAGGGGGCGCAGTGGAGACCCAGTACTTC. The chain links TRBV2 to TRBJ2-5, with 8 positions matching TRBD1. The germline V gene has CDR1 SNHLY and CDR2 FYNNEI. The CDR3 is 14 residues long. The junction had 10 bases not matched to a gene; V was cut back by 8 bases and J by 5 bases.

The V and J genes are TRBV5-1 and TRBJ2-7; 8 bases map to TRBD2. Germline V gene data show CDR1 as SGHRS and CDR2 as YFSETQ. V lost 2 bases, J lost 0 bases, and 7 bases stayed unmatched. This CDR3 region has 16 residues. Written as DNA, the CDR3 is TGCGCCAGCAGCTTTACCGGGACTAGTTTCTCCTACGAGCAGTACTTC. The encoded protein is CASSFTGTSFSYEQYF. The full variable domain, its missing parts supplied by reference TRBV5-1 and TRBJ2-7, is KAGVTQTPRYLIKTRGQQVTLSCSPISGHRSVSWYQQTPGQGLQFLFEYFSETQRNKGNFPGRFSGRQFSNSRSEMNVSTLELGDSALYLCASSFTGTSFSYEQYFGPGTRLTVT.

The chain carries TRBV6-7 and TRBJ2-7; D ambiguous. TRBV6-7 is an open reading frame, and its role is uncertain. Trimming left V 4 bases short and J 3 bases short, with 7 bases between. The CDR3 consists of 12 residues. Here the CDR3 reads CASSSQIYEQYF. Here the CDR3 DNA reads TGTGCCAGCAGTTCCCAGATCTACGAGCAGTACTTC.